These T cell receptor beta chains were read from a single sample in a study of breast tumors, draining lymph nodes, adjacent tissues. TCRdb reprocessed the multiplex PCR reads via MiXCR and lists one record per CDR3 protein. The data show some 230,000 distinct CDR3 sequences, with less than 40% seen just once and roughly 3.5% held by the top ten. Sample: axillary lymph node tissue. These TCRs come from a female donor with breast cancer. Some clones in this sample may be carry-over from other donors' samples. The CDR3 runs from the conserved cysteine through the conserved F or W. The D gene is left open where the match is weak. Only part of the rows carry a size: once, few, many, or a class if the clone is expanded.

d_call,j_call,clone_size,cdr3_length,v_call,cdr3_aa,cdr3_nt
-,TRBJ2-5,many,16,TRBV20-1,CSASTSGSRGQETQYF,TGCAGTGCTAGCACATCCGGGTCTAGGGGACAAGAGACCCAGTACTTC
-,TRBJ2-1,many,11,TRBV9,CASGRHNEQFF,TGTGCCAGCGGCCGGCACAATGAGCAGTTCTTC
TRBD2,TRBJ2-1,-,16,TRBV12-3/TRBV12-4,CASSSSRTSGWTEQFF,TGTGCCAGCAGTTCCTCCAGGACTAGCGGGTGGACCGAGCAGTTCTTC
-,TRBJ2-5,-,15,TRBV4-2,CASSQDGGSNQPQYF,TGTGCCAGCAGCCAAGATGGGGGCAGCAATCAGCCCCAGTACTTC
TRBD1,TRBJ1-5,many,12,TRBV20-1,CSVGTGRQPQHF,TGCAGTGTCGGGACAGGGCGACAGCCCCAGCATTTT
-,TRBJ1-2,-,15,TRBV7-2,CASSLGPGGLYGYTF,TGTGCCAGCAGCTTAGGTCCCGGGGGCCTCTATGGCTACACCTTC
-,TRBJ2-2,few,16,TRBV6-5,CASSHSLEPPEGELFF,TGTGCCAGCAGTCACTCCCTAGAGCCCCCGGAGGGGGAGCTGTTTTTT
-,TRBJ1-4,-,15,TRBV20-1,CSARDRAGANEKLFF,TGCAGTGCTAGAGATAGGGCAGGGGCGAATGAAAAACTGTTTTTT
TRBD2,TRBJ2-3,few,16,TRBV4-3,CASSQDTSGGHNEQYF,TGCGCCAGCAGCCAAGATACGAGCGGGGGGCATAATGAGCAGTATTTT
TRBD2,TRBJ2-2,many,22,TRBV7-9,CASSPRTTFSGGAARRTGELFF,TGTGCCAGCAGCCCACGGACTACCTTTAGCGGGGGGGCAGCGCGGCGCACCGGGGAGCTGTTTTTT
TRBD2,TRBJ2-7,many,16,TRBV14,CASSQNTGTIFYEQYF,TGTGCCAGCAGCCAAAACACCGGGACTATTTTCTACGAGCAGTACTTC
-,TRBJ1-2,many,16,TRBV7-9,CASSPPTAEANYGYTF,TGTGCCAGCAGCCCCCCGACAGCGGAAGCTAACTATGGCTACACCTTC
-,TRBJ2-7,many,13,TRBV2,CASSEALRDPWNF,TGTGCCAGCAGTGAAGCTCTCCGGGACCCTTGGAACTTC
TRBD2,TRBJ2-7,-,14,TRBV7-9,CASSTDGGAYEQYF,TGTGCCAGCAGCACTGACGGGGGGGCCTACGAGCAGTACTTC
-,TRBJ1-1,-,14,TRBV13,CASRYGGKGTEAFF,TGTGCCAGTAGGTATGGAGGGAAAGGCACTGAAGCTTTCTTT
TRBD1,TRBJ2-1,-,16,TRBV7-2,CASSLDPGQGNNEQFF,TGTGCCAGCAGCTTAGACCCGGGACAGGGGAACAATGAGCAGTTCTTC
TRBD1,TRBJ2-2,once,15,TRBV5-1,CASSAGTGSTGELFF,TGCGCCAGCAGCGCCGGGACAGGAAGCACCGGGGAGCTGTTTTTT
TRBD1,TRBJ1-3,many,17,TRBV5-1,CASSRTGQGSLGNTIYF,TGCGCCAGCAGCCGAACGGGACAGGGAAGCCTTGGAAACACCATATATTTT
TRBD1,TRBJ1-2,-,15,TRBV2,CATSARTGEGYGYTF,TGTGCCACCAGTGCTAGGACAGGGGAGGGCTATGGCTACACCTTC
TRBD2,TRBJ2-1,-,17,TRBV7-2,CASSDTSGSVYQLEQFF,TGTGCCAGCAGCGATACTAGCGGGAGTGTGTACCAACTTGAGCAGTTCTTC
-,TRBJ2-2,few,16,TRBV3-2,CASSQEQAGNTGELFF,TGTGCCAGCAGCCAAGAGCAAGCGGGGAACACCGGGGAGCTGTTTTTT
TRBD2,TRBJ2-3,many,15,TRBV7-6,CASSPEREGIDTQYF,TGTGCCAGCAGCCCTGAGCGGGAGGGGATAGATACGCAGTATTTT
-,TRBJ1-6,-,14,TRBV20-1,CSASCFQGNSPLHF,TGCAGTGCTAGTTGTTTCCAGGGAAATTCACCCCTCCACTTT
-,TRBJ2-5,-,12,TRBV7-9,CASSGGWETQYF,TGTGCCAGCAGCGGAGGTTGGGAGACCCAGTACTTC
-,TRBJ1-2,-,13,TRBV15,CATSRGVNYGYTF,TGTGCCACCAGCAGAGGAGTCAACTATGGCTACACCTTC
-,TRBJ1-3,few,17,TRBV5-5,CASSFFVPGVGGNTIYF,TGTGCCAGCAGCTTTTTCGTACCGGGGGTCGGGGGAAACACCATATATTTT
-,TRBJ2-3,-,13,TRBV19,CASSIGGSDTQYF,TGTGCCAGTAGTATTGGGGGCTCAGATACGCAGTATTTT
-,TRBJ1-3,few,12,TRBV19,CASSTMGNTIYF,TGTGCCAGTAGTACTATGGGGAACACCATATATTTT
-,TRBJ2-5,few,16,TRBV3-1,CASSQAVVLQQETQYF,TGTGCCAGCAGCCAAGCGGTTGTACTACAACAAGAGACCCAGTACTTC
-,TRBJ2-5,many,15,TRBV9,CASSVVSIIQETQYF,TGTGCCAGCAGCGTAGTGTCTATCATACAAGAGACCCAGTACTTC
-,TRBJ2-7,many,16,TRBV11-3,CASSLRGYKGSYEQYF,TGTGCCAGCAGCTTACGGGGCTACAAAGGCTCCTACGAGCAGTACTTC
-,TRBJ2-7,-,15,TRBV5-1,CASSLFHGTQNEQYF,TGCGCCAGCAGCTTGTTTCACGGGACCCAAAACGAGCAGTACTTC
-,TRBJ2-3,many,16,TRBV6-6,CASSYGDRDSTDTQYF,TGTGCCAGCAGTTATGGTGACAGAGATAGCACAGATACGCAGTATTTT
-,TRBJ2-5,once,13,TRBV27,CASSYRFQGTQYF,TGTGCCAGCAGTTACCGGTTCCAAGGGACCCAGTACTTC
-,TRBJ2-3,many,14,TRBV7-9,CASSLSGITDTQYF,TGTGCCAGCAGCTTATCTGGGATCACAGATACGCAGTATTTT
TRBD2,TRBJ2-1,few,14,TRBV6-6,CASSHRGDYNEQFF,TGTGCCAGCAGTCACCGGGGGGACTACAATGAGCAGTTCTTC
TRBD1,TRBJ2-3,many,17,TRBV5-1,CASSSPGTAVGKDTQYF,TGCGCCAGCAGCTCACCCGGGACAGCCGTCGGTAAGGATACGCAGTATTTT
TRBD1,TRBJ1-6,-,14,TRBV7-3,CATLDRAGDSPLHF,TGTGCCACTTTGGACAGGGCAGGTGATTCACCCCTCCACTTT
-,TRBJ2-1,many,15,TRBV11-2,CASSVLKGSYNEQFF,TGTGCCAGCAGCGTCCTAAAGGGGTCCTACAATGAGCAGTTCTTC
TRBD2,TRBJ2-3,many,14,TRBV10-2,CASSRAGGSDTQYF,TGCGCCAGCAGCAGAGCGGGGGGCTCAGATACGCAGTATTTT
-,TRBJ2-7,many,14,TRBV7-2,CASSYRYSSYEQYF,TGTGCCAGCAGCTACAGATATAGCTCCTACGAGCAGTACTTC